This record concerns one T cell receptor beta chain sequence. Its antigen is unidentified. This sample also contains other DNA sequences that code for the same CDR3. V was cut by 1 base and J by 0 bases, with 4 bases left in between. This CDR3 spans 15 amino acids. The germline V gene has CDR1 SGHAT and CDR2 FQNNGV. Per the original data handling: ImmunoSEQ gave junction-only sequences without quality scores, so filtering differed. Assay used: immunoSEQ multiplex PCR; TCRdb lists only in-frame clones, some missing. The V and J calls and clone size are taken from that table; D and trimming were inferred from the DNA. The sample consists of approximately 2.5 million clones, more than 80% of them appearing once. The sample belongs to a study of shared clonotypes between healthy human individuals. Whole-study results and caveats: What naive subsets generally showed was a larger estimated richness than memory subsets showed. When compared with the clonotypes that were shared by all four sorted-subset donors, the non-shared clonotypes turned out to have lower generation probabilities. At large depth, rarefaction still showed sorted-subset sequencing to be incomplete.

This receptor was identified in a man aged 18 to 30 in good health. The chain is built from TRBV11-2 and TRBJ2-6; D not certain. Source material: naive CD4+ T cells sorted from blood. The subset: CD45RA+ positively selected. CDR3 amino acids: CASSLGRSGANVLTF. The CDR3 DNA follows: TGTGCCAGCAGCTTAGGGCGCTCTGGGGCCAACGTCCTGACTTTC.